The 32 T cell receptor beta chains reported below all come from one sample, sequenced in a study of tumor-infiltrating lymphocytes in primary liver carcinoma (dated by TCRdb to about 2017). Instrument on record: Illumina HiSeq 2500. Starting from approximately 0.5 ug total RNA, TCRbeta-specific cDNA was produced by reverse transcription with a constant-region primer and ProtoScript II reverse transcriptase. TCRbeta libraries were built with three nested multiplex PCR rounds, a slightly modified ARM-PCR procedure. Each of the first two PCR rounds ran for approximately 11 cycles using multiplex TRBV1-TRBV30 forward primers together with a Cbeta reverse primer. TCRdb cleaned the public reads at Q25 with fastp, built clones with MiXCR and kept in-frame beta chains. Each CDR3 protein appears once, grouped with its most common genes and DNA. This sample holds fewer than 350,000 distinct CDR3 sequences; about 60% were observed only once. The ten largest clonotypes hold around 9.5% of the sample.

RNA from unsorted whole blood was extracted with TRIzol reagent, and germline DNA was obtained with the DNeasy Blood & Tissue kit. Sequencing was carried out using peripheral blood. These receptors originate from a man aged 40-49 years with primary liver carcinoma and hepatitis B virus infection.

This clonotype appeared many times. This chain joins TRBV4-2 and TRBJ2-1; 9 bases are shared with TRBD2. The CDR3 sequence is 15 residues long. The junction had 1 base not matched to a gene; V was cut back by 1 base and J by 3 bases. Germline V gene data show CDR1 as LGHNA and CDR2 as YNFKEQ. CDR3 sequence: CASSQAAGGYNEQFF. Here the CDR3 DNA reads TGTGCCAGCAGCCAAGCAGCGGGAGGCTACAATGAGCAGTTCTTC.

Remarks on this clonotype: A read error may explain this, as a much larger clone is one base away. The V gene is TRBV6-5, the J gene TRBJ2-1, with 14 bases matching TRBD2. From germline, CDR1 is MNHEY and CDR2 SVGAGI. This CDR3 is 15 amino acids long. CDR3 sequence reads: CANSLAGLAGESEFF. For the CDR3, the DNA is TGTGCCAACAGTTTGGCGGGACTAGCGGGAGAATCAGAGTTCTTC.

This clonotype came up many times. V gene TRBV29-1 combines with J gene TRBJ2-3; 11 nucleotides match TRBD1. The germline V gene has CDR1 SQVTM and CDR2 ANQGSEA. V shed 4 bases and J 4 bases; nucleotides not matched to a gene: 1. The CDR3 runs 13 residues. CDR3 sequence reads: CSVGTGGPDTQYF. The CDR3 DNA is TGCAGCGTTGGGACAGGGGGCCCAGATACGCAGTATTTT.

This clonotype was seen a handful of times. The J gene is TRBJ2-1, the V gene TRBV7-9, with 8 nucleotides matching TRBD2. The germline gives CDR1 SEHNR, CDR2 FQNEAQ (reference sequence). The CDR3 spans 13 residues. J gave up 6 bases and V 11 bases, and 9 bases lay outside the gene matches. The CDR3 sequence is CAAGGENLNEQFF. The CDR3 DNA reads as TGTGCCGCCGGGGGGGAAAACCTCAATGAGCAGTTCTTC.

CDR3 DNA sequence: TGTGCCAGCAGTTACTCAGCAAGGGTGGCTAGCGGGTCTTATCACAATGAGCAGTTCTTC. As protein: CASSYSARVASGSYHNEQFF. The rearrangement joins TRBV6-6 to TRBJ2-1, with 8 bases matching TRBD2. CDR1 is MNHNY and CDR2 is SVGAGI in the germline V gene (reference sequence). V lost 0 bases, J lost 5 bases, and 18 bases stayed unmatched. CDR3 length: 20 amino acids.

This clonotype occurred a few times. This could be a read error, since a much larger clone is one nucleotide away. The rearrangement links TRBV29-1 to TRBJ1-5; D gene uncertain. V was trimmed by 4 bases and J by 5 bases, leaving 12 bases between them. This CDR3 is 13 amino acids long. Looked up from germline, CDR1 is SQVTM and CDR2 is ANQGSEA. CDR3 region: CSVAIRRDQPQHF. The CDR3 bases are TGCAGCGTTGCAATTCGTAGAGATCAGCCCCAGCATTTT.

A word on this clonotype: A read error is possible here, since a much larger clone lies one base away. This chain joins TRBV6-6 and TRBJ2-7; D may be TRBD1 (6 bases). This CDR3 is 13 amino acids long. V was trimmed by 8 bases and J by 6 bases, leaving 17 bases between them. In germline, CDR1 is MNHNY, CDR2 SVGAGI (reference sequence). The CDR3 nucleotides read TGTGCCAGCTGCTCATCAGGGGTGGGCGAGCAGTACTTC. It encodes CASCSSGVGEQYF.

This clonotype was seen a single time. Here the CDR3 DNA reads TGCAGCGTCCCCCGTGACAGGCGCATGATCACTGAAGCTTTCTTT. This gives the protein CSVPRDRRMITEAFF. The chain joins TRBV29-1 to TRBJ1-1; TRBD1 is a possible D gene (6 bases). The CDR3 has 15 amino acids. Trimming pared 6 bases from V and 4 bases from J, leaving 21 bases between. The V gene's germline CDR1 is SQVTM and CDR2 ANQGSEA.

This clonotype was counted a few times. J is TRBJ2-1 and V is TRBV5-1; 8 bases agree with TRBD2. The germline gives CDR1 SGHRS, CDR2 YFSETQ. The CDR3 extends over 15 amino acids. The V segment lost 4 bases and the J segment 7 bases; nucleotides outside the gene matches: 10. The CDR3 DNA reads TGCGCCAGCAGCCCCCGGGGGGGCTTAGGAAATGAGCAGTTCTTC. Translating it yields CASSPRGGLGNEQFF. The full variable domain, rest sourced from reference TRBV5-1 and TRBJ2-1, is KAGVTQTPRYLIKTRGQQVTLSCSPISGHRSVSWYQQTPGQGLQFLFEYFSETQRNKGNFPGRFSGRQFSNSRSEMNVSTLELGDSALYLCASSPRGGLGNEQFFGPGTRLTVL.

At least ten counts were recorded for this clonotype. The chain employs TRBV4-3 and TRBJ2-1; 7 positions agree with TRBD2. With V trimmed by 0 bases and J by 5 bases, 4 bases remained unmatched. CDR3 length: 15 amino acids. Germline CDR1 is LGHNA and CDR2 is YSLEER. The CDR3 nucleotides read TGCGCCAGCAGCCAAGATCTAGCGGTCAACAATGAGCAGTTCTTC. Translation: CASSQDLAVNNEQFF.

The chain uses TRBV7-3 and TRBJ2-1; 9 nucleotides align to TRBD2. This CDR3 is 13 amino acids long. Germline V gene sequence: CDR1 SGHTA, CDR2 FQGTGA. V dropped 2 bases and J dropped 9; count of bases not matched to a gene: 2. This CDR3 reads CASSLGTSLEQFF. Here the CDR3 DNA reads TGTGCCAGCAGCTTAGGGACTAGCCTTGAGCAGTTCTTC.

A note on this clonotype: It is likely a read error, because the conserved phenylalanine at the end of the CDR3 is missing. The DNA is omitted, as the CDR3 cannot be located on it reliably, and the CDR3 follows TCRdb's listing. This chain uses TRBV11-1 with TRBJ2-5; the D call in the table, TRBD1, was not verified against the DNA. The CDR3 has 15 amino acids, counting both end residues. Per germline, CDR1 SGHAT and CDR2 FQDESV (reference sequence). This chain's CDR3 is CASSWDTGGQETQYL.

On this clonotype itself: This may be a read error, as it is one base from a much larger clone. The chain has TRBV4-3 and TRBJ1-1; TRBD1 is a possible D gene (6 bases). CDR3 length equals 13 residues. Germline assignment: CDR1 LGHNA and CDR2 YSLEER. CDR3 residues: CAGSQGRGEKAFF. The DNA for the CDR3 is TGCGCCGGCAGCCAAGGAAGGGGGGAGAAAGCTTTCTTT.

The chain couples TRBV19 to TRBJ2-1, with TRBD2 matching over 7 bases. The V gene end was trimmed by 7 bases and the J gene end by 1 base; junction bases not matched to a gene: 7. This CDR3 is built from 15 residues. Germline loops: CDR1 LNHDA, CDR2 SQIVND (reference sequence). The CDR3 nucleotides are TGTGCCAGTACCCCCGGGGGGTATTCCTACAATGAGCAGTTCTTC. Its protein is CASTPGGYSYNEQFF.

Only a few counts were recorded for this clonotype. The CDR3 DNA reads TGTGCCAGCAGTCCAGCGGGAGTTAGGGAGACCCAGTACTTC. Amino acid sequence: CASSPAGVRETQYF. The gene calls are TRBV6-2 or TRBV6-3 and TRBJ2-5, with 8 nucleotides matching TRBD2. The length of the CDR3 is 14 residues. V shed 5 bases, J shed 5 bases, and the junction held 7 bases outside the gene matches. In germline, CDR1 is MNHEY, CDR2 SVGEGT.

The chain employs TRBV7-8 and TRBJ2-7; 7 nucleotides align to TRBD2. V lost 5 bases to trimming and J lost 9 bases; unmatched junction nucleotides: 7. The CDR3 sequence is 12 residues long. Germline V gives CDR1 SGHVS, CDR2 FQNEAQ. The CDR3 spells CASSLTTSLQYF. CDR3 DNA sequence: TGTGCCAGCAGCCTAACGACTAGCCTGCAGTACTTC.

Concerning this clonotype itself: Just one base apart from a much larger clone, this may be a read error. V gene TRBV6-2 or TRBV6-3 combines with J gene TRBJ2-1, with D possibly TRBD2 on 5 matching bases. CDR1 and CDR2 (germline): MNHEY, SVGEGT. The CDR3 contains 12 residues. The CDR3 is CASRRRANDQFF. For the CDR3, the DNA is TGTGCCAGCAGGAGGCGGGCCAATGATCAGTTCTTC.

This clonotype has at least ten counts. This rearrangement joins TRBV6-1 to TRBJ2-2; 8 nucleotides agree with TRBD1. This CDR3 comprises 15 residues. Germline V gene sequence: CDR1 MNHNS, CDR2 SASEGT. V gave up 6 bases and J gave up 5 bases; unmatched junction bases: 8. The CDR3 DNA reads as TGTGCCAGCAGGGCCCCAGGGGGCAGAACCGGGGAGCTGTTTTTT. Residues: CASRAPGGRTGELFF.

Points on this clonotype: A read error may account for a junction end that differs from germline. The V call is TRBV5-1, the J call TRBJ2-2; D may match TRBD1 or TRBD2 (5 bases each). Germline loops: CDR1 SGHRS, CDR2 YFSETQ. This CDR3 comprises 15 residues. CDR3 sequence (DNA): TGCGCCAGCAGCGGACCCTCGGTGGACACCGGGGAGCTATTTTTT. It yields the protein CASSGPSVDTGELFF.

About this clonotype: Since a much larger clone is just one base distant, this may be a read error. V and J are TRBV28 and TRBJ2-2; D is unclear. Germline loops: CDR1 MDHEN, CDR2 SYDVKM. V shed 5 bases and J shed 7 bases, with 5 bases lying between them. This CDR3 is 11 amino acids long. Written as DNA, the CDR3 is TGTGCCAGCAGTATAATCGGGGAGCTGTTTTTT. It is translated as CASSIIGELFF.

A note on this clonotype: An end of the junction differs from the germline gene, which may be a read error. The chain recombines TRBV4-2 with TRBJ2-2; TRBD1 might be the D (5 bases). The CDR3 consists of 14 residues. Germline loops: CDR1 LGHNA, CDR2 YNFKEQ. CDR3 in amino acids: CASRIYRNNGELFF. The CDR3 DNA reads TGTGCCAGCAGAATCTACAGGAACAACGGGGAGCTGTTTTTT.

Regarding this clonotype: This may be a read error: a much more frequent sequence differs by one nucleotide. This chain uses TRBV29-1 with TRBJ1-2; D is ambiguous. Germline lookup yields CDR1 SQVTM and CDR2 ANQGSEA. The CDR3 has 12 residues. The CDR3 bases are TGCAGCGTTGACTCGGTCTACTATGGCTACGCCTTC. Amino acid sequence: CSVDSVYYGYAF. The variable domain in full, completed from reference TRBV29-1 and TRBJ1-2, reads SAVISQKPSRDICQRGTSLTIQCQVDSQVTMMFWYRQQPGQSLTLIATANQGSEATYESGFVIDKFPISRPNLTFSTLTVSNMSPEDSSIYLCSVDSVYYGYAFGSGTRLTVV.

A note on this clonotype: The final CDR3 position lacks the conserved phenylalanine or tryptophan, pointing to a likely read error. This chain joins TRBV7-9 and TRBJ2-2; D remains unclear. Trimming pared 7 bases from V and 5 bases from J, leaving 14 bases between. Germline V CDR1 and CDR2: SEHNR, FQNEAQ (reference sequence). The CDR3 loop spans 14 amino acids. CDR3 residues: CASTTIRSTGELFY. In nucleotides, the CDR3 is TGTGCCAGCACGACCATCAGGTCGACCGGGGAGCTGTTTTAT.

In the case of this clonotype: This may be a read error, as it is one base from a much larger clone. The chain employs TRBV28 and TRBJ2-1; D gene unclear. This CDR3 region has 14 residues. V was cut by 4 bases and J by 7 bases, with 14 bases left in between. Germline V gene data show CDR1 as MDHEN and CDR2 as SYDVKM. The DNA of the CDR3 is TGTGCCAGCAGTTCTATAACATTAACTAATGAGCAGTTCTTC. Translated: CASSSITLTNEQFF.

On this clonotype: One end of the junction varies from germline; a read error may be responsible. This chain joins TRBV6-2 or TRBV6-3 and TRBJ2-7; D is possibly TRBD1 or TRBD2 (7 bases each). The CDR3 has 15 amino acids. Germline loops: CDR1 MNHEY, CDR2 SVGEGT. This CDR3 reads CVSSYSGGVPYEQYF. DNA for the CDR3: TGTGTCAGCAGTTACTCAGGGGGGGTACCCTACGAGCAGTACTTC.

Ten or more counts support this clonotype. The V gene is TRBV28, the J gene TRBJ2-7; possible D gene TRBD2, 6 bases. The CDR3 loop spans 13 amino acids. The V end lost 5 bases, the J end lost 3 bases, and 11 bases lay between the germline ends. Germline V gene lookup returns CDR1 MDHEN and CDR2 SYDVKM. As DNA, the CDR3 is TGTGCCAGCAGTCGCGGGATAGGCTACGAGCAGTACTTC. It specifies CASSRGIGYEQYF.

In this sample, this clonotype turned up many times. The rearrangement uses TRBV11-3 and TRBJ1-5; D remains unclear. The length of the CDR3 is 13 residues. Between the trimmed V and J ends, which lost 2 bases and 4 bases, there was a span of 6 bases. CDR1 and CDR2 (germline): SGHNT, YENEEA. CDR3 DNA: TGTGCCAGCAGCTTACCGGATAATCAGCCCCAGCATTTT. Amino acid sequence: CASSLPDNQPQHF.

This clonotype was seen many times. The V call is TRBV29-1, the J call TRBJ2-3; tentatively, D is TRBD2 (5 bases). Trimming cost V 7 bases and J 2 bases, with 13 bases left between them. Germline-derived CDR1 and CDR2 are SQVTM and ANQGSEA. The CDR3 consists of 13 residues. The CDR3 loop reads CSAAGWSTDTQYF. As DNA, the CDR3 is TGCAGCGCCGCGGGCTGGTCCACAGATACGCAGTATTTT.

The rearrangement uses TRBV4-2 and TRBJ2-7, with D perhaps matching TRBD1 (5 bases). The germline gives CDR1 LGHNA, CDR2 YNFKEQ. V dropped 8 bases and J dropped 2 bases, with 22 bases sitting between them. This CDR3 contains 16 residues. In nucleotides, the CDR3 is TGTGCCAGCGTCTCAAGTTTAGGTCAGGGTACCTACGAGCAGTACTTC. It translates to CASVSSLGQGTYEQYF.

J is TRBJ2-2 and V is TRBV5-1, with D perhaps assigned TRBD1 or TRBD2 (5 bases each). The CDR3 totals 14 residues. The V end was cut by 3 bases, the J end by 1 base, with 7 bases between. Germline CDR1 SGHRS, CDR2 YFSETQ. The CDR3 sequence: CASSWDGNTGELFF. CDR3 coding DNA: TGCGCCAGCAGCTGGGACGGGAACACCGGGGAGCTGTTTTTT. The variable domain in full, completed from reference TRBV5-1 and TRBJ2-2, reads KAGVTQTPRYLIKTRGQQVTLSCSPISGHRSVSWYQQTPGQGLQFLFEYFSETQRNKGNFPGRFSGRQFSNSRSEMNVSTLELGDSALYLCASSWDGNTGELFFGEGSRLTVL.

Notes on this clonotype: Because it lacks the conserved phenylalanine or tryptophan at the end, this CDR3 is likely a read error. The chain recombines TRBV29-1 with TRBJ2-5; tentatively, D is TRBD1 (6 bases). Germline assignment: CDR1 SQVTM and CDR2 ANQGSEA. With 7 bases removed from V and 5 bases from J, the gap between germline ends came to 14 bases. The CDR3 contains 12 residues. The CDR3 reads CSAGASGETQYL. The CDR3 DNA sequence: TGCAGCGCAGGGGCCTCAGGCGAGACCCAGTACTTA.

On this clonotype: Germline is not matched at one junction end, which may reflect a read error. The V and J genes are TRBV6-5 and TRBJ1-2; 7 nucleotides line up with TRBD1. The germline CDR1 and CDR2 sequences are MNHEY and SVGAGI. This CDR3 is 13 amino acids long. The DNA of the CDR3 is TGTGCCAGAAGACGCGACAGGGCCTATGGTTACACCTTC. This sequence encodes CARRRDRAYGYTF.